The rows below give T cell receptor beta chains drawn from one sample of a study of shared clonotypes between healthy human individuals. TCRdb keeps only in-frame clones here, not all; method: immunoSEQ multiplex PCR. This sample has some 2.1 million clones, with roughly 94% found just once. What was sequenced was naive CD8+ T cells sorted from blood. All receptors come from a man aged 18-30 years in good health. Each CDR3 is given with its conserved first and last residue. D genes are given only for firm matches. Clone size is shown for a subset of rows, as once, few, many or a class of expanded clone.

CDR3 protein | CDR3 DNA | D gene | J gene | clone size | V gene
CSPVDGNTEAFF | TGCAGCCCTGTGGACGGGAACACTGAAGCTTTCTTT | NA | TRBJ1-1 | NA | TRBV29-1
CASRIGILGGNQPQHF | TGTGCCAGTAGGATTGGGATTCTTGGGGGCAATCAGCCCCAGCATTTT | NA | TRBJ1-5 | NA | TRBV19
CASSERGTYNEQFF | TGTGCCAGCAGCGAGCGGGGGACCTACAATGAGCAGTTCTTC | TRBD2 | TRBJ2-1 | NA | TRBV9
CASSFDRDQPQHF | TGTGCCAGCAGCTTTGACAGGGACCAGCCCCAGCATTTT | TRBD1 | TRBJ1-5 | NA | TRBV13
CASSPPWGNTEAFF | TGTGCCAGCAGCCCCCCCTGGGGGAACACTGAAGCTTTCTTT | NA | TRBJ1-1 | NA | TRBV7-2
CASSQDAGGSYNEQFF | TGCGCCAGCAGCCAAGACGCGGGAGGTTCCTACAATGAGCAGTTCTTC | TRBD2 | TRBJ2-1 | NA | TRBV4-3
CASSLVGTLNGYTF | TGTGCCAGCAGTTTAGTGGGGACACTCAATGGCTACACCTTC | NA | TRBJ1-2 | once | TRBV28
CASSVSGGNNEQFF | TGTGCCAGCAGCGTTAGCGGGGGGAACAATGAGCAGTTCTTC | TRBD2 | TRBJ2-1 | NA | TRBV9
CASSYFPQGAGANVLTF | TGTGCCAGCAGTTACTTTCCACAGGGGGCTGGGGCCAACGTCCTGACTTTC | TRBD1 | TRBJ2-6 | NA | TRBV27
CASSLGTGPSYEQYF | TGTGCCAGCAGCTTAGGCACAGGACCATCCTACGAGCAGTACTTC | NA | TRBJ2-7 | NA | TRBV13
CASSTLGRGIDTQYF | TGTGCCAGCAGCACCCTGGGCAGGGGGATAGATACGCAGTATTTT | TRBD1 | TRBJ2-3 | NA | TRBV11-3
CASSLWDRDYSNQPQHF | TGTGCCAGCAGCTTATGGGACAGAGATTATAGCAATCAGCCCCAGCATTTT | TRBD1 | TRBJ1-5 | NA | TRBV7-8
CASSQEGGMTAYEQYF | TGTGCCAGCAGCCAAGAGGGGGGGATGACGGCCTACGAGCAGTACTTC | TRBD2 | TRBJ2-7 | NA | TRBV14
CASSLTGVNQPQHF | TGTGCCAGCAGTTTGACAGGAGTAAATCAGCCCCAGCATTTT | NA | TRBJ1-5 | NA | TRBV27
CASSEEWASGRNTGELFF | TGTGCCAGCAGTGAAGAATGGGCTAGCGGTAGGAACACCGGGGAGCTGTTTTTT | TRBD2 | TRBJ2-2 | once | TRBV2
CASSLATYRAMAGELFF | TGTGCCAGCAGCTTAGCCACATACCGGGCGATGGCCGGGGAGCTGTTTTTT | NA | TRBJ2-2 | NA | TRBV11-3
CASSEYRPTGAFF | TGTGCCAGCAGTGAATACAGGCCCACCGGGGCTTTCTTT | NA | TRBJ1-1 | NA | TRBV2
CASSFAGEQFF | TGTGCCAGCAGCTTCGCTGGTGAGCAGTTCTTC | NA | TRBJ2-1 | NA | TRBV11-3
CAGQTNEKLFF | TGCGCGGGACAGACTAATGAAAAACTGTTTTTT | TRBD1 | TRBJ1-4 | NA | TRBV4-1
CASSLTGAPEGGEKLFF | TGTGCCAGCTCACTTACCGGGGCTCCTGAGGGCGGTGAAAAACTGTTTTTT | NA | TRBJ1-4 | once | TRBV18
CASSYSGEAIDQYF | TGTGCCAGCAGTTACTCGGGGGAAGCAATCGACCAGTACTTC | NA | TRBJ2-5 | NA | TRBV6-5
CASSLEGETQYF | TGTGCCAGCAGCTTGGAGGGAGAGACCCAGTACTTC | NA | TRBJ2-5 | NA | TRBV6-5
CASSLPPSGSSYNEQFF | TGTGCCAGCAGCCTTCCACCTAGCGGATCCTCCTACAATGAGCAGTTCTTC | TRBD2 | TRBJ2-1 | NA | TRBV7-8
CASSLGNSPLHF | TGTGCCAGCAGTCTAGGGAATTCACCCCTCCACTTT | NA | TRBJ1-6 | NA | TRBV25-1
CAISDTSVEQYF | TGTGCCATCAGTGACACTAGCGTCGAGCAGTACTTC | TRBD2 | TRBJ2-7 | NA | TRBV10-3
CASSLGLAFEAFF | TGTGCCAGCAGCTTAGGGCTCGCCTTTGAAGCTTTCTTT | NA | TRBJ1-1 | NA | TRBV7-6
CAWSPLAGAETQYF | TGTGCCTGGAGTCCACTAGCGGGAGCAGAGACCCAGTACTTC | TRBD2 | TRBJ2-5 | NA | TRBV30
CASSQGQWEQFF | TGTGCCAGCAGCCAAGGGCAATGGGAGCAGTTCTTC | NA | TRBJ2-1 | NA | TRBV11-2
CASSQEELAGEAYNEQFF | TGCGCCAGCAGCCAAGAAGAGCTAGCGGGAGAGGCCTACAATGAGCAGTTCTTC | TRBD2 | TRBJ2-1 | NA | TRBV4-1
CASSYLLEPGSVEQYF | TGCGCCAGCAGCTACCTATTGGAGCCAGGGAGTGTCGAGCAGTACTTC | NA | TRBJ2-7 | NA | TRBV5-1
CASSYNRGRYNEQFF | TGTGCCAGCAGTTACAACAGGGGACGCTACAATGAGCAGTTCTTC | TRBD1 | TRBJ2-1 | NA | TRBV6-5
CSVWDITLRGDYGYTF | TGCAGCGTTTGGGACATCACTCTCCGGGGTGACTATGGCTACACCTTC | NA | TRBJ1-2 | NA | TRBV29-1
CASSDRLAGALTDTQYF | TGTGCCAGCAGTGATAGGTTAGCGGGGGCCCTCACAGATACGCAGTATTTT | TRBD2 | TRBJ2-3 | NA | TRBV2
CASSLGGSWGKNIQYF | TGCGCCAGCAGCTTGGGAGGCTCCTGGGGCAAAAACATTCAGTACTTC | NA | TRBJ2-4 | NA | TRBV5-1
CAIPGTNAGELFF | TGCGCCATCCCCGGGACAAATGCTGGGGAGCTGTTTTTT | NA | TRBJ2-2 | once | TRBV5-1
CASSQVPSPATDGYTF | TGCGCCAGCAGCCAAGTGCCATCCCCCGCGACAGATGGCTACACCTTC | NA | TRBJ1-2 | NA | TRBV4-1
CASSAGLAGADTQYF | TGCGCCAGCAGTGCTGGACTAGCGGGAGCAGATACGCAGTATTTT | TRBD2 | TRBJ2-3 | NA | TRBV10-2
CASSLVGGVNTEAFF | TGTGCCAGCAGCTTAGTCGGGGGGGTGAACACTGAAGCTTTCTTT | NA | TRBJ1-1 | once | TRBV7-9
CASSSWGAYNEQFF | TGTGCCAGCAGTTCGTGGGGTGCCTACAATGAGCAGTTCTTC | NA | TRBJ2-1 | NA | TRBV27
CASSSPSGGYEQYF | TGTGCCAGCAGTTCACCTTCCGGCGGCTACGAGCAGTACTTC | NA | TRBJ2-7 | NA | TRBV6-5
CAISAQGPYEQYF | TGTGCCATCAGTGCCCAGGGACCCTACGAGCAGTACTTC | NA | TRBJ2-7 | NA | TRBV10-3
CASSEGGGVSYEQYF | TGTGCCAGCAGTGAGGGCGGGGGAGTCTCCTACGAGCAGTACTTC | TRBD2 | TRBJ2-7 | NA | TRBV2
CASSPGTSHEQYF | TGCGCCAGCAGCCCGGGGACGTCCCACGAGCAGTACTTC | NA | TRBJ2-7 | NA | TRBV5-1
CASSASGVSYNEQFF | TGTGCCAGCAGCGCATCAGGAGTCTCTTACAATGAGCAGTTCTTC | NA | TRBJ2-1 | NA | TRBV9
CASSLIGPGGEYEQFF | TGTGCCAGCAGTTTAATCGGGCCAGGGGGTGAGTATGAGCAGTTCTTC | TRBD1 | TRBJ2-1 | NA | TRBV27
CASSQDDRTGPNYGYTF | TGCGCCAGCAGCCAAGATGATCGGACAGGGCCTAACTATGGCTACACCTTC | TRBD1 | TRBJ1-2 | NA | TRBV4-3
CASSHNPGGGATGELFF | TGTGCCAGCAGCCATAACCCGGGAGGGGGCGCCACCGGGGAGCTGTTTTTT | NA | TRBJ2-2 | NA | TRBV7-6
CASSLAGSYEQYF | TGTGCCAGCAGCCTAGCGGGATCCTACGAGCAGTACTTC | TRBD2 | TRBJ2-7 | NA | TRBV6-5